What follows describes a single T cell receptor beta chain. Its cognate antigen is unknown. Donors were healthy HIV-negative adults without recent acute infections or vaccinations. This CDR3 has 14 amino acids. CDR1 SGHTS and CDR2 YDEGEE come from the germline V gene. The V end lost 1 base, the J end lost 5 bases, and 10 bases lay between the germline ends. The source of the sample is a study of shared clonotypes between healthy human individuals. The genomic DNA of each subset was split evenly across several immunoSEQ plates. Replicate PCRs from sorted subsets contained around 190 ng DNA, which is around 29,000 T cell genomes. Sequencing used immunoSEQ multiplex PCR; TCRdb keeps in-frame clones, though not all of them. This table has some 2,500,000 clones, under 95% appearing once. Study-wide findings and caveats: In this cohort, only blood was sampled, and tissue repertoires likely differ.

The material sequenced was naive CD4+ T cells from PBMCs. Subset meaning: CD45RA+ positively selected. The source is a man aged 18 to 29 in good health. Some clones in this sample may be carry-over from other donors' samples. The chain combines TRBV5-8 with TRBJ1-5; TRBD1 might be the D (6 bases). The CDR3: CASSLTGLHQPQHF. CDR3 DNA: TGTGCCAGCAGCTTGACAGGGCTTCATCAGCCCCAGCATTTT. Drawing the rest from reference TRBV5-8 and TRBJ1-5, the complete variable domain is EAGVTQSPTHLIKTRGQQATLRCSPISGHTSVYWYQQALGLGLQFLLWYDEGEERNRGNFPPRFSGRQFPNYSSELNVNALELEDSALYLCASSLTGLHQPQHFGDGTRLSIL.